This T cell receptor (beta chain) emerged from a study of blood T cell repertoires in COVID-19. Overall study: Samples came from the United States, Italy and Spain, spanning acute and convalescent COVID-19. Nucleic acid was either cDNA or gDNA, and it came from T cells, B-cell-depleted T cells, or PBMCs.

As processed by the authors: How many nucleated cells were present was estimated from reference gene primer amplification. Assay used: immunoSEQ multiplex PCR; TCRdb lists only in-frame clones, some missing. For V, J and clone size, that table is used; D and trimming come from the DNA. The sample lists about 94,000 clones; roughly four fifths were seen once. Germline V gene lookup returns CDR1 SGHVS and CDR2 FQNEAQ. V lost 4 bases to trimming and J lost 4 bases; unmatched junction nucleotides: 5. This CDR3 spans 16 amino acids. This clone was picked up one time. The receptor was isolated from a man aged 55 to 70 with acute or convalescent COVID-19. The chain uses TRBV7-8 and TRBJ2-3; 13 bases line up with TRBD2. Specimen: peripheral blood. The CDR3 bases are TGTGCCAGCAGCTCCGGGACTAGCGGGGCCCCAGATACGCAGTATTTT. Residues: CASSSGTSGAPDTQYF.